This T cell receptor beta chain was sequenced for a study of blood T cell repertoires in COVID-19. Study background: Donors in the United States, Italy and Spain gave samples during acute or convalescent COVID-19. T cells, B-cell-depleted T cells, or PBMCs provided the cDNA or gDNA that served as material.

Authors' data handling: Nucleated cell number was recorded as an estimate derived from reference gene primer amplification. The protocol was immunoSEQ multiplex PCR, while the TCRdb copy is restricted to in-frame clones and leaves out a portion. For V, J and clone size, that table is used; D and trimming come from the DNA. There are 200,000 to 250,000 clones in the sample; roughly 90% occur only once, and around 6% lies in the top ten. Trimming removed 8 bases from V and 6 bases from J; junction bases left unmatched: 7. The length of the CDR3 is 13 residues. This clonotype was obtained from a man in his fifties or sixties who had recovered from COVID-19. The sample comprised peripheral blood. This chain uses TRBV12-3 or TRBV12-4 with TRBJ2-1; 7 bases are a match to TRBD2. The CDR3 coding sequence is TGTGCCAGCGGGGGGGAGTTAAGCAATGAGCAGTTCTTC. Protein sequence: CASGGELSNEQFF.